What follows are 30 T cell receptor beta chains derived from one specimen sequenced in a study of T cells after yellow fever vaccination. MiXCR, run by TCRdb on the 5' RACE reads, gives a single entry per CDR3 protein. The sample yields roughly 68,000 distinct CDR3 sequences, under 8% seen once. The sample consisted of CD8+ T cells sorted from PBMCs, taken 45 days after the first yellow fever vaccination. The origin of the receptors is a man aged 18 to 35 who received the YFV17D yellow fever vaccine.

Ten or more counts support this clonotype. The J gene is TRBJ2-5, the V gene TRBV24-1; D is uncertain. The CDR3 totals 11 residues. In germline, CDR1 is KGHDR, CDR2 SFDVKD. V was trimmed by 0 bases and J by 5 bases, leaving 0 bases between them. The CDR3 region has the DNA TGTGCCACCAGTGATTTGGAGACCCAGTACTTC. Translating gives CATSDLETQYF.

This clonotype was found many times. The chain recombines TRBV5-1 with TRBJ2-1, with TRBD1 matching 7 bases. The V and J ends lost 1 base and 1 base, in that order; junction bases with no gene match: 5. Germline V gene sequence: CDR1 SGHRS, CDR2 YFSETQ. The CDR3 extends over 16 amino acids. CDR3: CASSLFGTASYNEQFF. The CDR3, as DNA: TGCGCCAGCAGCTTGTTTGGGACAGCGTCCTACAATGAGCAGTTCTTC.

Regarding this clonotype: A much larger clone differs from this one at a single base, so this may be a read error. The chain links TRBV7-9 to TRBJ2-5, with 7 positions matching TRBD1. The germline CDR1 and CDR2 sequences are SEHNR and FQNEAQ (reference sequence). This CDR3 contains 15 residues. J was trimmed by 9 bases and V by 4 bases; bases with no gene match: 14. CDR3 loop: CASSSGRVWQGAQYF. The CDR3 DNA reads as TGTGCCAGCAGCTCCGGCAGGGTATGGCAGGGGGCCCAGTACTTC.

About this clonotype: Possible read error: a much larger clone is one base away. V usage is TRBV7-9 and J usage is TRBJ1-1, with D possibly being TRBD1 (6 bases). Germline loops: CDR1 SEHNR, CDR2 FQNEAQ (reference sequence). The CDR3 consists of 14 residues. V was pared by 5 bases and J by 3 bases, with 13 bases between. CDR3 nucleotide sequence: TGTGCCAGCAGCGGAGGCAGGGGTTACACTGAAGCTTTCTTT. Residues: CASSGGRGYTEAFF.

V usage is TRBV11-2 and J usage is TRBJ2-3, with TRBD2 matching over 12 bases. There are 15 residues in the CDR3. Germline values: CDR1 SGHAT, CDR2 FQNNGV. The V gene end was trimmed by 8 bases and the J gene end by 4 bases; junction bases not matched to a gene: 7. CDR3 sequence: CASALAGGPADTQYF. DNA for the CDR3: TGTGCCAGCGCCCTAGCGGGGGGGCCTGCAGATACGCAGTATTTT.

This clonotype showed up many times. This chain uses TRBV7-9 with TRBJ2-3; TRBD1 might be the D (6 bases). With 8 bases removed from V and 4 bases from J, the gap between germline ends came to 10 bases. Per the germline V gene, CDR1 is SEHNR and CDR2 is FQNEAQ (reference sequence). This CDR3 spans 12 amino acids. CDR3 loop: CASGGNPDTQYF. CDR3 DNA sequence: TGTGCCAGCGGGGGCAATCCAGATACGCAGTATTTT.

CDR3 sequence: CASSVAAGVWYNEQFF. For the CDR3, the DNA is TGTGCCAGCAGCGTAGCAGCGGGGGTTTGGTACAATGAGCAGTTCTTC. This chain uses TRBV9 with TRBJ2-1; TRBD2 matches 8 bases. After removal of 0 bases from V and 4 bases from J, the junction contained 6 bases not matched to a gene. The CDR3 has 16 amino acids. Germline V gene lookup returns CDR1 SGDLS and CDR2 YYNGEE.

This clonotype was detected ten times or more. The chain couples TRBV27 to TRBJ1-1; no clear D gene. This CDR3 is built from 14 residues. The ends were cut back, 2 bases at V and 4 bases at J, with 11 bases in the middle. The V gene's germline CDR1 is MNHEY and CDR2 SMNVEV (reference sequence). The CDR3 spells CASSLTEGGTEAFF. The CDR3 DNA sequence: TGTGCCAGCAGTTTAACGGAGGGAGGCACTGAAGCTTTCTTT.

The rearrangement uses TRBV12-3 or TRBV12-4 and TRBJ2-5; D call uncertain. Trimming took 2 bases from V and 5 from J, leaving 15 bases between them. The CDR3 is made up of 15 amino acids. The CDR3 DNA follows: TGTGCCAGCAGTTTATCCGTCGGTGATGGGGAGACCCAGTACTTC. It codes for CASSLSVGDGETQYF.

This clonotype was counted at least ten times. This chain uses TRBV11-2 with TRBJ2-1; weak D call: TRBD1 (5 bases). V was cut by 5 bases and J by 6 bases, with 20 bases left in between. The CDR3 runs 16 residues. Germline V gene data show CDR1 as SGHAT and CDR2 as FQNNGV. The CDR3 spells CASSPSLDNYFNEQFF. The CDR3 nucleotides read TGTGCCAGCAGCCCCTCACTGGACAACTACTTCAATGAGCAGTTCTTC.

The CDR3, as DNA: TGTGCCAGCAGCCCGATTCCCGGGACAGGTTTACTTCGGCCTACGAGCAATGAGCAGTTCTTC. As protein: CASSPIPGTGLLRPTSNEQFF. This chain uses TRBV11-1 with TRBJ2-1; 8 nucleotides match TRBD1. The CDR3 consists of 21 residues. V lost 5 bases to trimming and J lost 6 bases; unmatched junction nucleotides: 27. The germline V gene has CDR1 SGHAT and CDR2 FQDESV (reference sequence).

A few counts support this clonotype. The rearrangement links TRBV29-1 to TRBJ2-5, with 7 positions matching TRBD2. The ends lost 6 bases at V and 8 bases at J; junction bases unmatched: 9. This CDR3 has 12 amino acids. Per germline, CDR1 SQVTM and CDR2 ANQGSEA. The CDR3, as DNA: TGCAGCGTCCCGGGGGGTGAAGGTACCCAGTACTTC. It codes for CSVPGGEGTQYF. The full variable domain, its missing parts supplied by reference TRBV29-1 and TRBJ2-5, is SAVISQKPSRDICQRGTSLTIQCQVDSQVTMMFWYRQQPGQSLTLIATANQGSEATYESGFVIDKFPISRPNLTFSTLTVSNMSPEDSSIYLCSVPGGEGTQYFGPGTRLLVL.

This clonotype was recorded at least ten times. In DNA, the CDR3 is TGTGCCACCAGTGACGGCCTAAATGGGGCGACCAAAAACATTCAGTACTTC. Amino acids: CATSDGLNGATKNIQYF. The genes are TRBV24-1 and TRBJ2-4; perhaps TRBD1 as D (5 bases). V was cut by 4 bases and J by 2 bases, with 17 bases left in between. Per germline, CDR1 KGHDR and CDR2 SFDVKD. The CDR3 covers 17 residues.

This clonotype appeared many times. The rearrangement uses TRBV6-5 and TRBJ2-5; possibly TRBD1 for D (6 bases). Trimming took off 2 bases at V and 5 bases at J, with 15 bases between the two ends. The germline CDR1 and CDR2 sequences are MNHEY and SVGAGI. The CDR3 covers 15 residues. This chain's CDR3 is CASSYGTGYRETQYF. CDR3 in DNA: TGTGCCAGCAGTTACGGTACAGGGTACAGGGAGACCCAGTACTTC.

The V and J genes are TRBV25-1 and TRBJ1-5; D gene unclear. V was clipped by 3 bases and J by 9 bases, with 9 bases between them. This CDR3 is 12 amino acids long. The V gene's germline CDR1 is MGHDK and CDR2 SYGVNS. The CDR3 sequence: CASSDDSWPQHF. Here the CDR3 DNA reads TGTGCCAGCAGTGATGACTCATGGCCCCAGCATTTT.

The chain carries TRBV4-2 and TRBJ2-5; 14 nucleotides line up with TRBD2. In germline, CDR1 is LGHNA, CDR2 YNFKEQ. The CDR3 is made up of 16 amino acids. The V and J ends lost 4 bases and 5 bases, in that order; junction bases with no gene match: 6. As DNA, the CDR3 is TGTGCCAGCAGCCGAGGGACTAGCGGGGGAACTGAGACCCAGTACTTC. Amino acid sequence: CASSRGTSGGTETQYF.

This clonotype was seen ten or more times. The rearrangement joins TRBV27 to TRBJ2-1; 13 bases are shared with TRBD2. The J segment lost 4 bases and the V segment lost 6 bases, leaving 9 bases of the junction unmatched. From germline, CDR1 is MNHEY and CDR2 SMNVEV (reference sequence). CDR3 length: 17 amino acids. The CDR3 region is CASSLQLGLAGYNEQFF. The DNA of the CDR3 is TGTGCCAGCAGCTTACAACTGGGACTAGCGGGGTACAATGAGCAGTTCTTC.

This clonotype was observed many times. CDR3 sequence: CASSFTPQHEQFF. As DNA, the CDR3 is TGTGCCAGCAGTTTTACTCCCCAACATGAGCAGTTCTTC. The V call is TRBV12-3 or TRBV12-4, the J call TRBJ2-1; D is undetermined. V was cut by 3 bases and J by 8 bases, with 11 bases left in between. The CDR3 extends over 13 amino acids.

Worth noting for this clonotype: This may be a read error: a much more frequent sequence differs by one nucleotide. The chain recombines TRBV29-1 with TRBJ2-1; tentatively, D is TRBD2 (6 bases). Per germline, CDR1 SQVTM and CDR2 ANQGSEA. The CDR3 has 16 amino acids. V lost 6 bases to trimming and J lost 2 bases, with 20 bases between them. CDR3 sequence (DNA): TGCAGCGTCGCGGGACGGCCATCCCCCACCTACAATGAGCAGTTCTTC. Amino acids: CSVAGRPSPTYNEQFF.

This clonotype has a count of ten or more. V gene TRBV7-3 combines with J gene TRBJ1-1; D not resolved. CDR3 length equals 13 residues. Germline V gene sequence: CDR1 SGHTA, CDR2 FQGTGA. V gave up 1 base and J gave up 5 bases, with 8 bases separating them. The CDR3 DNA follows: TGTGCCAGCAGCTTAAGCCCGAGGACTGAAGCTTTCTTT. Translating it yields CASSLSPRTEAFF.

This clonotype came up many times. The V and J genes are TRBV6-1 and TRBJ1-1, with D hard to call. Trimming left V 4 bases short and J 1 base short, with 16 bases between. CDR1 is MNHNS, CDR2 SASEGT, per germline. The CDR3 covers 16 residues. The chain's CDR3 is CASSVLSVLGNTEAFF. The CDR3 bases are TGTGCCAGCAGTGTGTTAAGTGTATTGGGGAACACTGAAGCTTTCTTT.

This clonotype was picked up many times. The rearrangement links TRBV20-1 to TRBJ2-1, with D possibly matching TRBD2 (5 bases). CDR1 and CDR2 (germline): DFQATT, SNEGSKA (reference sequence). CDR3 length: 14 amino acids. V was cut by 6 bases and J by 0 bases, with 12 bases left in between. CDR3 amino acids: CSAEADLSYNEQFF. The CDR3 DNA reads as TGCAGTGCGGAGGCAGACCTCTCCTACAATGAGCAGTTCTTC.

This clonotype turned up a few times. This rearrangement joins TRBV6-1 to TRBJ1-1; D call uncertain. Looked up from germline, CDR1 is MNHNS and CDR2 is SASEGT. The CDR3 covers 14 residues. V lost 5 bases and J lost 0, with 10 bases in between. The CDR3 is CASSHTAMNTEAFF. The CDR3 DNA reads as TGTGCCAGCAGTCATACTGCGATGAACACTGAAGCTTTCTTT.

The chain links TRBV5-4 to TRBJ2-5; a weak D match, TRBD1 (6 bases). V was trimmed by 8 bases and J by 4 bases, leaving 15 bases between them. Germline V gene data show CDR1 as SGHNT and CDR2 as YYREEE (reference sequence). The CDR3 spans 13 residues. The CDR3 sequence: CASSTGIGETQYF. CDR3 DNA: TGTGCCAGTTCGACAGGTATCGGAGAGACCCAGTACTTC. The whole variable domain, filled in from reference TRBV5-4 and TRBJ2-5, reads ETGVTQSPTHLIKTRGQQVTLRCSSQSGHNTVSWYQQALGQGPQFIFQYYREEENGRGNFPPRFSGLQFPNYSSELNVNALELDDSALYLCASSTGIGETQYFGPGTRLLVL.

This chain links TRBV27 with TRBJ2-1; 10 bases line up with TRBD2. Germline values: CDR1 MNHEY, CDR2 SMNVEV (reference sequence). V lost 6 bases to trimming and J lost 6 bases; unmatched junction nucleotides: 5. There are 14 residues in the CDR3. The DNA of the CDR3 is TGTGCCAGCAGAACTAGCGGGGTCAGCAATGAGCAGTTCTTC. Translating gives CASRTSGVSNEQFF.

This clonotype was counted only a few times. The chain carries TRBV18 and TRBJ2-5; the match to TRBD1 covers 8 bases. V was pared by 5 bases and J by 3 bases, with 2 bases of the junction left unmatched. The V gene's germline CDR1 is KGHSH and CDR2 LQKENI. The CDR3 extends over 13 amino acids. The CDR3 bases are TGTGCCAGCTCAGTGGACAGGGAAGAGACCCAGTACTTC. As protein: CASSVDREETQYF.

This clonotype was seen repeatedly, ten times or more. V is TRBV2 and J is TRBJ2-2, with D unclear. This CDR3 spans 11 amino acids. With 6 bases removed from V and 5 bases from J, the gap between germline ends came to 4 bases. The germline V gene has CDR1 SNHLY and CDR2 FYNNEI. The CDR3, as DNA: TGTGCCAGCAGAGAGACCGGGGAGCTGTTTTTT. This translates into CASRETGELFF.

This clonotype was seen ten or more times. This chain joins TRBV4-1 and TRBJ2-1, with D tentatively TRBD1 (5 bases). Trimming cost V 1 base and J 6 bases, with 7 bases left between them. CDR1 is MGHRA and CDR2 is YSYEKL in the germline V gene. The CDR3 is made up of 13 amino acids. CDR3 DNA sequence: TGCGCCAGCAGCCAAGCACAGGCCAATGAGCAGTTCTTC. Its translation: CASSQAQANEQFF.

This chain links TRBV4-3 with TRBJ1-3, with D unclear. V was pared by 3 bases and J by 1 base, with 16 bases between. CDR1 is LGHNA, CDR2 YSLEER, per germline. There are 17 residues in the CDR3. The CDR3 region is CASSQEAAEKSGNTIYF. Here the CDR3 DNA reads TGCGCCAGCAGCCAGGAGGCGGCAGAAAAGTCTGGAAACACCATATATTTT.

This clonotype showed up many times. The chain uses TRBV5-1 and TRBJ2-2; 11 positions match TRBD1. Germline V CDR1 and CDR2: SGHRS, YFSETQ. Trimming at V came to 4 bases and at J to 4 bases, leaving 6 bases not matched to a gene. This CDR3 is built from 16 residues. The CDR3 DNA is TGCGCCAGCAGCGGTGCCGGGACAGGGGGCACCGGGGAGCTGTTTTTT. Translated, it gives CASSGAGTGGTGELFF.